Listed here are 21 T cell receptor beta chains from one sample, sequenced in a study of cytomegalovirus exposure and HLA in healthy donors. 60 Vbeta and 13 Jbeta primers were used in PCR. The repertoire was sequenced with immunoSEQ multiplex PCR; TCRdb's copy has only in-frame clones and lacks some. The table shows around 200,000 clones, with around 86% occurring only once. The specimen sequenced was PBMCs. The receptors derive from a man aged 40-49 years in good health and CMV-seropositive.

This chain connects TRBV7-9 to TRBJ1-1; the D is unclear. With 1 base removed from V and 6 bases from J, the gap between germline ends came to 6 bases. Germline V gene sequence: CDR1 SEHNR, CDR2 FQNEAQ (reference sequence). The CDR3 has 12 residues. This CDR3 is CASSLVGSEAFF. The CDR3 DNA reads as TGTGCCAGCAGCTTAGTCGGTTCTGAAGCTTTCTTT.

The rearrangement links TRBV27 to TRBJ1-1; D possibly corresponds to TRBD1 (6 bases). Trimming shortened V by 5 bases and J by 3 bases, and 16 bases separated the two germline ends. Germline loops: CDR1 MNHEY, CDR2 SMNVEV (reference sequence). This CDR3 comprises 15 residues. DNA of the CDR3: TGTGCCAGCAGTCCTAGCGGGGGGGCAGACACTGAAGCTTTCTTT. Protein sequence: CASSPSGGADTEAFF.

The V gene is TRBV7-9, the J gene TRBJ1-1; D unresolved. This CDR3 is built from 12 residues. Trimming left V 5 bases short and J 6 bases short, with 10 bases between. The V gene's germline CDR1 is SEHNR and CDR2 FQNEAQ (reference sequence). In DNA, the CDR3 is TGTGCCAGCAGCGGATCGAGCGCTGAAGCTTTCTTT. Its translation is CASSGSSAEAFF.

This chain connects TRBV19 to TRBJ2-7; no reliable D call. The CDR3 loop spans 14 amino acids. Germline values: CDR1 LNHDA, CDR2 SQIVND (reference sequence). The germline V and J ends were trimmed by 5 bases and 0 bases, with 11 bases remaining between them. The CDR3 protein is CASSLGLTSYEQYF. In DNA, the CDR3 is TGTGCCAGTAGTCTGGGCCTGACCTCCTACGAGCAGTACTTC.

The rearrangement links TRBV7-2 to TRBJ2-7; 9 bases are a match to TRBD1. CDR3 length: 14 residues. Trimming took 5 bases from V and 2 from J; bases not matched to a gene: 4. Germline loops: CDR1 SGHTA, CDR2 FQGNSA. CDR3 sequence (DNA): TGTGCCAGCAGCCAGGGACAGGGTGCCTACGAGCAGTACTTC. Residues: CASSQGQGAYEQYF.

The V gene is TRBV28, the J gene TRBJ1-3; no firm D call. Per germline, CDR1 MDHEN and CDR2 SYDVKM. The germline V and J ends were trimmed by 2 bases and 0 bases, with 11 bases remaining between them. This CDR3 has 16 residues. The CDR3 DNA reads as TGTGCCAGCAGTTTACGCAGACGGGGCTCTGGAAACACCATATATTTT. It encodes CASSLRRRGSGNTIYF.

The V gene is TRBV6-5, the J gene TRBJ2-7; 8 bases match TRBD1. Germline CDR1 MNHEY, CDR2 SVGAGI. With V trimmed by 10 bases and J by 5 bases, 10 bases remained unmatched. The CDR3 extends over 13 amino acids. The CDR3 sequence: CATADRVIDEQYF. CDR3 coding DNA: TGTGCCACAGCGGACAGGGTAATTGACGAGCAGTACTTC.

The chain has TRBV9 and TRBJ2-7, with TRBD2 identical over 10 bases. The CDR3 contains 16 residues. V lost 4 bases and J lost 6; bases outside the gene matches: 13. Germline V gives CDR1 SGDLS, CDR2 YYNGEE. DNA of the CDR3: TGTGCCAGCAGCCAGGGGGAGCGGGGGGGCCAGGGCGAGCAGTACTTC. The encoded protein is CASSQGERGGQGEQYF.

The CDR3, as DNA: TGTGCCAGCAGTTTAGGCCAGGGGCTGAATTCACCCCTCCACTTT. The encoded protein is CASSLGQGLNSPLHF. V gene TRBV27 combines with J gene TRBJ1-6; the D gene is possibly TRBD1 (6 bases). The V end was cut by 2 bases, the J end by 7 bases, with 12 bases between. Looked up from germline, CDR1 is MNHEY and CDR2 is SMNVEV (reference sequence). The CDR3 extends over 15 amino acids.

The V call is TRBV29-1, the J call TRBJ2-5, with D unclear. V lost 7 bases, J lost 1 base, and 4 bases lay in between. The CDR3 covers 10 residues. The germline V gene encodes CDR1 SQVTM and CDR2 ANQGSEA. The CDR3 here is CSALQETQYF. CDR3 nucleotide sequence: TGCAGCGCCCTCCAAGAGACCCAGTACTTC.

CDR3 protein: CASSFGPTREEAFF. DNA for the CDR3: TGTGCCAGCAGCTTCGGCCCAACACGGGAAGAAGCTTTCTTT. V and J are TRBV7-2 and TRBJ1-1; no clear D. This CDR3 contains 14 residues. Germline CDR1 reads SGHTA; CDR2 reads FQGNSA. The V end lost 3 bases, the J end lost 8 bases, and 16 bases lay between the germline ends.

The rearrangement uses TRBV9 and TRBJ2-2; 9 positions agree with TRBD1. J was trimmed by 7 bases and V by 4 bases; bases with no gene match: 17. CDR1 is SGDLS, CDR2 YYNGEE, per germline. CDR3 length: 18 residues. The CDR3 spells CASSLARDREQGFGELFF. The CDR3 DNA sequence: TGTGCCAGCAGCTTAGCCCGGGACAGGGAGCAAGGGTTCGGGGAGCTGTTTTTT.

In this sample, this clone turned up a few times. The chain recombines TRBV5-8 with TRBJ1-1; D may be TRBD1 (6 bases). Germline V gene lookup returns CDR1 SGHTS and CDR2 YDEGEE. The ends were cut back, 2 bases at V and 3 bases at J, with 11 bases in the middle. The CDR3 is made up of 14 amino acids. The CDR3 bases are TGTGCCAGCAGCTTAGGGGGTTCGGACACTGAAGCTTTCTTT. Its translation is CASSLGGSDTEAFF.

The J gene is TRBJ1-2, the V gene TRBV10-3; D is uncertain. With 0 bases removed from V and 0 bases from J, the gap between germline ends came to 8 bases. This CDR3 spans 15 amino acids. Germline V gene sequence: CDR1 ENHRY, CDR2 SYGVKD. CDR3 loop: CAISESLVANYGYTF. The DNA for the CDR3 is TGTGCCATCAGTGAGTCTTTAGTAGCTAACTATGGCTACACCTTC.

V usage is TRBV30 and J usage is TRBJ2-5; 9 bases align to TRBD1. The end of the DNA is better explained by TRBJ2-7, so the J call may be wrong. The length of the CDR3 is 12 residues. Germline CDR1 is GTSNPN and CDR2 is SVGIG (reference sequence). The CDR3 sequence is CAWSRTGDEQYF. The CDR3 DNA is TGTGCCTGGAGCCGGACAGGGGACGAGCAGTACTTC.

This clone has a single count. The J gene is TRBJ1-2, the V gene TRBV19; 11 nucleotides align to TRBD1. The junction had 5 bases not matched to a gene; V was cut back by 0 bases and J by 8 bases. CDR1 and CDR2 (germline): LNHDA, SQIVND (reference sequence). The CDR3 length is 15 residues. The CDR3, as DNA: TGTGCCAGTAGTATAGATCGGACAGGGGGCCGCGGCTACACCTTC. This translates into CASSIDRTGGRGYTF.

The gene calls are TRBV21-1 and TRBJ2-7; no DNA check was done on the table's D call, TRBD1. TRBV21-1 is flagged as a pseudogene. The CDR3 is 18 residues long. For the CDR3, the DNA is TGTGCCAGCAGCAATGCGCCGATGACAGGGGCACCCTCCTACGAGCAGTACTTC. This codes for CASSNAPMTGAPSYEQYF.

This clone was counted between two and nine times. This chain links TRBV9 with TRBJ2-3; D is ambiguous. The CDR3 totals 13 residues. V lost 3 bases, J lost 6 bases, and 11 bases lay in between. Per germline, CDR1 SGDLS and CDR2 YYNGEE. DNA for the CDR3: TGTGCCAGCAGCGAGACCCCCAGGGATACGCAGTATTTT. Amino acids: CASSETPRDTQYF. Variable domain in full (rest from reference TRBV9 and TRBJ2-3): DSGVTQTPKHLITATGQRVTLRCSPRSGDLSVYWYQQSLDQGLQFLIQYYNGEERAKGNILERFSAQQFPDLHSELNLSSLELGDSALYFCASSETPRDTQYFGPGTRLTVL.

The rearrangement links TRBV28 to TRBJ1-5; the D gene is possibly TRBD1 (5 bases). This CDR3 is 15 amino acids long. Trimming removed 5 bases at V and 1 base at J, with 12 bases between. Germline V gene sequence: CDR1 MDHEN, CDR2 SYDVKM. Here the CDR3 DNA reads TGTGCCAGCAGTAGGACACCCAGAAGCAATCAGCCCCAGCATTTT. The encoded protein is CASSRTPRSNQPQHF. The full variable domain, completed using reference TRBV28 and TRBJ1-5, is DVKVTQSSRYLVKRTGEKVFLECVQDMDHENMFWYRQDPGLGLRLIYFSYDVKMKEKGDIPEGYSVSREKKERFSLILESASTNQTSMYLCASSRTPRSNQPQHFGDGTRLSIL.

The V call is TRBV11-1, the J call TRBJ1-1; 8 bases line up with TRBD1. Germline V gene lookup returns CDR1 SGHAT and CDR2 FQDESV (reference sequence). This CDR3 spans 17 amino acids. J gave up 1 base and V 1 base, and 8 bases lay outside the gene matches. CDR3 region: CASSLDGQGAPNTEAFF. DNA for the CDR3: TGTGCCAGCAGCTTAGACGGGCAGGGGGCGCCGAACACTGAAGCTTTCTTT.

Only a few counts were recorded for this clone. This rearrangement joins TRBV9 to TRBJ2-1; the D gene is possibly TRBD2 (7 bases). The CDR3 covers 16 residues. V lost 0 bases and J lost 4, with 14 bases in between. In germline, CDR1 is SGDLS, CDR2 YYNGEE. CDR3 loop: CASSVVPRGAYNEQFF. The CDR3 DNA is TGTGCCAGCAGCGTAGTTCCCCGGGGGGCTTACAATGAGCAGTTCTTC.